The next 9 T cell receptor beta chains were all read from a single sample in a study of cytomegalovirus exposure and HLA in healthy donors. The PCR used 60 Vbeta and 13 Jbeta primers. The table came from immunoSEQ multiplex PCR; TCRdb's copy has only in-frame clones and leaves some out. The sample records just over 150,000 clones, 80% being singletons. Sequencing was carried out using PBMCs. Every receptor here comes from a male donor in good health and CMV-seropositive.

The chain carries TRBV6-1 and TRBJ2-5, with D unclear. The CDR3 is 11 amino acids. V lost 2 bases, J lost 5 bases, and 3 bases lay in between. Per the germline V gene, CDR1 is MNHNS and CDR2 is SASEGT. The CDR3 DNA is TGTGCCAGCAGTGAACAGGAGACCCAGTACTTC. Amino acid sequence: CASSEQETQYF.

The CDR3 protein is CASREGQGSNQPQHF. In DNA form, the CDR3 reads TGTGCCAGCAGAGAGGGACAGGGGAGCAATCAGCCCCAGCATTTT. The chain links TRBV2 to TRBJ1-5; 10 bases line up with TRBD1. V dropped 6 bases and J dropped 1; count of bases not matched to a gene: 3. The CDR3 is 15 amino acids. Germline CDR1 SNHLY, CDR2 FYNNEI. The variable domain in full, with the rest retrieved from reference TRBV2 and TRBJ1-5, is EPEVTQTPSHQVTQMGQEVILRCVPISNHLYFYWYRQILGQKVEFLVSFYNNEISEKSEIFDDQFSVERPDGSNFTLKIRSTKLEDSAMYFCASREGQGSNQPQHFGDGTRLSIL.

The rearrangement links TRBV7-8 to TRBJ2-5; 10 bases are shared with TRBD1. The length of the CDR3 is 14 residues. The germline CDR1 and CDR2 sequences are SGHVS and FQNEAQ. V trimming: 4 bases; J trimming: 7 bases; junction bases outside the gene matches: 6. The CDR3, as DNA: TGTGCCAGCAGCTCGACAGGGGGCCGGGGGACCCAGTACTTC. Protein: CASSSTGGRGTQYF.

V gene TRBV27 combines with J gene TRBJ2-3; D perhaps matches TRBD1 (6 bases). CDR1 MNHEY and CDR2 SMNVEV come from the germline V gene (reference sequence). The CDR3 is made up of 14 amino acids. Trimming took 3 bases from V and 3 from J, leaving 10 bases between them. The chain's CDR3 is CASSLGRGTDTQYF. The CDR3 nucleotides are TGTGCCAGCAGTTTGGGCAGGGGAACAGATACGCAGTATTTT.

CDR3 sequence reads: CASSQRTGMETQYF. The CDR3 DNA reads TGTGCCAGCAGCCAACGGACAGGGATGGAGACCCAGTACTTC. The chain is built from TRBV11-2 and TRBJ2-5, with 8 bases fitting TRBD1. V was pared by 5 bases and J by 5 bases, with 7 bases of the junction left unmatched. The CDR3 is made up of 14 amino acids. Looked up from germline, CDR1 is SGHAT and CDR2 is FQNNGV.

The V call is TRBV21-1, the J call TRBJ2-5; the listed D gene, TRBD2, was not tested against the DNA. TRBV21-1 is a pseudogene locus. The CDR3 sequence is 14 residues long. In DNA form, the CDR3 reads TGTGCCAGCGGGCTTGGATGGGGGGAAGAGACCCAGTACTTC. Protein sequence: CASGLGWGEETQYF.

The rearrangement links TRBV6-1 to TRBJ1-1; D may be TRBD1 (6 bases). This CDR3 region has 13 residues. V lost 8 bases to trimming and J lost 9 bases, with 19 bases between them. The V gene's germline CDR1 is MNHNS and CDR2 SASEGT. Here the CDR3 reads CASLARQVPKAFF. The CDR3 bases are TGTGCCAGCCTTGCTCGACAGGTCCCGAAAGCTTTCTTT.

The V and J genes are TRBV6-4 and TRBJ2-2; 14 bases line up with TRBD2. In germline, CDR1 is MRHNA, CDR2 SNTAGT. CDR3 size: 18 residues. Losses at the gene ends were 2 bases for V and 6 bases for J; bases not matched to a gene: 8. The DNA of the CDR3 is TGTGCCAGCAGTGACGGACTAGCGGGAGGTGCTTCCGCCGGGGAGCTGTTTTTT. It specifies CASSDGLAGGASAGELFF.

The V gene is TRBV5-6, the J gene TRBJ1-1; D perhaps matches TRBD1 (6 bases). Germline lookup yields CDR1 SGHDT and CDR2 YYEEEE. The CDR3 extends over 13 amino acids. Trimming removed 4 bases from V and 0 bases from J, with 7 bases in between. The CDR3 sequence is CASSPGVNTEAFF. The DNA of the CDR3 is TGTGCCAGCAGCCCAGGGGTGAACACTGAAGCTTTCTTT.